Listed here is a single T cell receptor beta chain. Its antigen remains unknown. This sample is drawn from a study of shared clonotypes between healthy human individuals. Findings and limits, study-wide: Only blood was sampled; tissue repertoires likely differ. A few donors had around 5.5% of their naive CD4 clonotypes in common.

Donors had no recently reported acute infections or vaccinations and were HIV-negative. The donors were all Caucasian adults (living in Nashville, Tennessee). TCRdb's copy holds only in-frame clones and misses some; the assay was immunoSEQ multiplex PCR. Among about 2,500,000 clones listed, approximately 90% were seen once. The clonotype originates from a man aged 18 to 35 in good health. The material sequenced was naive CD4+ T cells sorted from blood. Sample subset: CD45RA+ positively selected.

The CDR3 nucleotides are TGTGCCATCAGGGACAGGGTGGGTGAGCAGTACTTC. It yields the protein CAIRDRVGEQYF. The chain couples TRBV10-3 to TRBJ2-7, with 8 bases lining up with TRBD1. The length of the CDR3 is 12 residues. V trimming: 6 bases; J trimming: 7 bases; junction bases outside the gene matches: 5. The germline CDR1 and CDR2 sequences are ENHRY and SYGVKD.